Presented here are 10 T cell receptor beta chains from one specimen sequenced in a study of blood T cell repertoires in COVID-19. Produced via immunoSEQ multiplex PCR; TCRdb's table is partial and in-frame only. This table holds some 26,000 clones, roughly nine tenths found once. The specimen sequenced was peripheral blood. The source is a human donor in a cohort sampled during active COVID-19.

The CDR3 loop reads CASSLGDRGNEQYF. The DNA for the CDR3 is TGTGCCAGCAGCTTAGGGGACAGGGGAAACGAGCAGTACTTC. The genes are TRBV7-9 and TRBJ2-7, with 10 positions matching TRBD1. After removal of 1 base from V and 5 bases from J, the junction contained 2 bases not matched to a gene. CDR3 length equals 14 residues. In germline, CDR1 is SEHNR, CDR2 FQNEAQ (reference sequence).

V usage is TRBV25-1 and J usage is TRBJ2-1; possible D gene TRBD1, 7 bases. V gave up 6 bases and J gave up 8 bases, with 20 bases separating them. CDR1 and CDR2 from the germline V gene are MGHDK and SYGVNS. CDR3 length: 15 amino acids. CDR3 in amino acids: CASRIAEEGGYEQFF. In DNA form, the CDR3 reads TGTGCCAGCAGAATAGCGGAGGAAGGGGGCTATGAGCAGTTCTTC.

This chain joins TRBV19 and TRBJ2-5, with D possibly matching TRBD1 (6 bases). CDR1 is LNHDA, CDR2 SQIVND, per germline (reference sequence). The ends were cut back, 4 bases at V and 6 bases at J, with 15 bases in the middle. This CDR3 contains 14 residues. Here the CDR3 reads CASSKQGIGKTQYF. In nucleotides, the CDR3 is TGTGCCAGTAGTAAACAGGGCATCGGGAAGACCCAGTACTTC.

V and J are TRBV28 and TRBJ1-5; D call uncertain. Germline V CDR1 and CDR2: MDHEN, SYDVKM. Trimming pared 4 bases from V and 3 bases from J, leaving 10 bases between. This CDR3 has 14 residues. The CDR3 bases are TGTGCCAGCAGTTCGACGGGTCTCAATCAGCCCCAGCATTTT. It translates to CASSSTGLNQPQHF.

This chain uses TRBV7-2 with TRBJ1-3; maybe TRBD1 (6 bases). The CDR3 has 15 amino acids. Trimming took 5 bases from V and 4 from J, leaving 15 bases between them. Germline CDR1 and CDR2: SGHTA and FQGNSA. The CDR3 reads CASSTMQGSGNTIYF. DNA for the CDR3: TGTGCCAGCAGCACAATGCAGGGGTCCGGAAACACCATATATTTT.

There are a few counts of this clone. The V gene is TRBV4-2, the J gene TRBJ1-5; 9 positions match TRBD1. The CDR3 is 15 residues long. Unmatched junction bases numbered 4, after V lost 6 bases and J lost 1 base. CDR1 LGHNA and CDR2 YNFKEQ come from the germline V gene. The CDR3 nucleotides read TGTGCCAGCAGACAACAGGGGGCGAGCAATCAGCCCCAGCATTTT. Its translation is CASRQQGASNQPQHF.

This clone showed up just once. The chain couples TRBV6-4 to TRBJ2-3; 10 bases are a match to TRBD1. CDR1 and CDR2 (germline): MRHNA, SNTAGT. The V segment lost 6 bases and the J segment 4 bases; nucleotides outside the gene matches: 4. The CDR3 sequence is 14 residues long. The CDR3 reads CASRRQGAADTQYF. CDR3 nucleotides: TGTGCCAGCAGAAGACAGGGGGCCGCAGATACGCAGTATTTT.

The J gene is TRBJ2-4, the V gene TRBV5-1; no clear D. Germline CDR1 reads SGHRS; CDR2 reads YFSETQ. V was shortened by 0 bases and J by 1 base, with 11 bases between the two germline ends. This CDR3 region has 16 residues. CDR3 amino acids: CASSLVPGPAKNIQYF. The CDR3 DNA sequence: TGCGCCAGCAGCTTGGTACCGGGTCCGGCCAAAAACATTCAGTACTTC.

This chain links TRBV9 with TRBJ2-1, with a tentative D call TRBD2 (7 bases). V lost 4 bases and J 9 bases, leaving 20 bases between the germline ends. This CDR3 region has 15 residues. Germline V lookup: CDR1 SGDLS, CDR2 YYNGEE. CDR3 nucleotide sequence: TGTGCCAGCAGCTCACCTATACGGAGGGGGGGTGAGCAGTTCTTC. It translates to CASSSPIRRGGEQFF. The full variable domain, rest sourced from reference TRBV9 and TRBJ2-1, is DSGVTQTPKHLITATGQRVTLRCSPRSGDLSVYWYQQSLDQGLQFLIQYYNGEERAKGNILERFSAQQFPDLHSELNLSSLELGDSALYFCASSSPIRRGGEQFFGPGTRLTVL.

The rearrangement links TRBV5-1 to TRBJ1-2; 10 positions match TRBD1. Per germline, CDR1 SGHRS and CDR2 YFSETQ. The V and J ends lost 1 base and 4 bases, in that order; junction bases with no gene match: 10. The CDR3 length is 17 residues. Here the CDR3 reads CASSLRSGRTGGYGYTF. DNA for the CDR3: TGCGCCAGCAGCTTGAGATCAGGCAGGACAGGGGGCTATGGCTACACCTTC.